This TCR beta chain was captured in a study of CXCR3 chemokines and chemotherapy response in bladder cancer. This clonotype was recorded at least ten times. V was trimmed by 4 bases and J by 7 bases, leaving 8 bases between them. Per germline, CDR1 MNHEY and CDR2 SMNVEV (reference sequence). There are 13 residues in the CDR3. Each CDR3 protein is one row after TCRdb ran MiXCR on the PCR reads. The repertoire holds roughly 2,600 distinct CDR3 sequences, with approximately 12% as singletons. The V call is TRBV27, the J call TRBJ1-6, with D maybe TRBD1 (5 bases). The sample was taken from a patient whose treatment included neoadjuvant chemotherapy. This TCR was recovered from a human donor with bladder cancer that responded to neoadjuvant chemotherapy. In DNA, the CDR3 is TGTGCCAGCAGTTCCAGACAGAATTCACCCCTCCACTTT. Protein: CASSSRQNSPLHF.